The 16 T cell receptor beta chains presented below share a single source sample, sequenced in a study. TCRdb reprocessed the 5' RACE reads with MiXCR, giving one entry per CDR3 protein. This table has roughly 54,000 distinct CDR3 sequences, 17% appearing once. Sequencing input: naive CD4+ T cells sorted from blood. Subset specified: naive CD4+ T cells, CD4+CD45RA+CD25-. The receptors shown here come from a female donor with breast cancer.

This clonotype was counted ten times or more. This chain links TRBV10-3 with TRBJ2-1; TRBD1 matches at 9 bases. The V and J ends lost 8 bases and 8 bases, in that order; junction bases with no gene match: 10. Germline loops: CDR1 ENHRY, CDR2 SYGVKD. The CDR3 extends over 14 amino acids. CDR3 nucleotide sequence: TGTGCCATCCATGGGGGGACAGGGTATCATGAGCAGTTCTTC. It codes for CAIHGGTGYHEQFF.

This clonotype was observed a few times. The chain has TRBV20-1 and TRBJ1-5; D uncertain. V dropped 5 bases and J dropped 0 bases, with 8 bases sitting between them. CDR3 length equals 13 residues. The germline V gene encodes CDR1 DFQATT and CDR2 SNEGSKA (reference sequence). The CDR3 nucleotides are TGCAGTGCTTGCGGCTATAGCAATCAGCCCCAGCATTTT. Translating gives CSACGYSNQPQHF.

This clonotype has ten or more counts. The chain joins TRBV9 to TRBJ1-6; possible D gene TRBD1, 5 bases. The germline V gene has CDR1 SGDLS and CDR2 YYNGEE. V was trimmed by 3 bases and J by 8 bases, leaving 27 bases between them. The CDR3 sequence is 19 residues long. The CDR3 spells CASSASGDSPNPTDSPLHF. The CDR3 nucleotides are TGTGCCAGCAGCGCATCAGGAGACAGTCCCAATCCTACCGATTCACCCCTCCACTTT.

This clonotype was found a few times. CDR3 amino acids: CASSGFSDEQFF. In DNA, the CDR3 is TGTGCCAGCAGCGGCTTTTCGGATGAGCAGTTCTTC. V and J are TRBV5-6 and TRBJ2-1; D gene unclear. Trimming took 4 bases from V and 8 from J, leaving 10 bases between them. CDR1 and CDR2 from the germline V gene are SGHDT and YYEEEE. This CDR3 is built from 12 residues. Based on the CDR3 plus reference TRBV5-6 and TRBJ2-1, the full variable domain is DAGVTQSPTHLIKTRGQQVTLRCSPKSGHDTVSWYQQALGQGPQFIFQYYEEEERQRGNFPDRFSGHQFPNYSSELNVNALLLGDSALYLCASSGFSDEQFFGPGTRLTVL.

This clonotype was counted between two and nine times. This chain connects TRBV7-6 to TRBJ2-1, with 11 bases fitting TRBD2. Losses at the gene ends were 5 bases for V and 3 bases for J; bases not matched to a gene: 6. This CDR3 is built from 16 residues. Germline V gives CDR1 SGHVS, CDR2 FNYEAQ. The CDR3 loop is CASSTSGTSGYNEQFF. The CDR3 DNA reads TGTGCCAGCAGCACATCCGGGACTAGCGGCTACAATGAGCAGTTCTTC.

The chain combines TRBV5-5 with TRBJ2-6; TRBD1 matches 10 bases. Trimming took 0 bases from V and 0 from J; bases not matched to a gene: 6. The CDR3 contains 19 residues. The germline V gene has CDR1 SGHKS and CDR2 YYEKEE (reference sequence). CDR3 amino acids: CASSLVTGGRGSGANVLTF. The CDR3 DNA is TGTGCCAGCAGCTTGGTGACAGGGGGCCGAGGCTCTGGGGCCAACGTCCTGACTTTC.

This clonotype was detected many times. V and J are TRBV7-3 and TRBJ1-1, with D perhaps matching TRBD1 (6 bases). Germline V lookup: CDR1 SGHTA, CDR2 FQGTGA. This CDR3 spans 13 amino acids. Trimming removed 5 bases at V and 1 base at J, with 8 bases between. This CDR3 is CASSKQGNTEAFF. CDR3 nucleotide sequence: TGTGCCAGCAGCAAACAGGGGAACACTGAAGCTTTCTTT.

This clonotype was picked up a small number of times. J is TRBJ1-1 and V is TRBV11-2; D call uncertain. Germline CDR1 is SGHAT and CDR2 is FQNNGV. The CDR3 contains 14 residues. Trimming took off 1 base at V and 1 base at J, with 7 bases between the two ends. The CDR3, as DNA: TGTGCCAGCAGCTTAGGATCTGGGAACACTGAAGCTTTCTTT. Its protein is CASSLGSGNTEAFF.

The chain combines TRBV28 with TRBJ2-3, with 7 bases matching TRBD2. Trimming cost V 5 bases and J 5 bases; bases outside gene matches: 10. The CDR3 totals 15 residues. Looked up from germline, CDR1 is MDHEN and CDR2 is SYDVKM. The CDR3 loop is CASSPQAGRIDTQYF. The DNA for the CDR3 is TGTGCCAGCAGTCCTCAAGCGGGAAGGATAGATACGCAGTATTTT.

This clonotype was counted a few times. The V and J genes are TRBV12-3 or TRBV12-4 and TRBJ1-1, with TRBD1 identical over 7 bases. V shed 5 bases and J 0 bases; nucleotides not matched to a gene: 21. The CDR3 is 20 amino acids. Here the CDR3 DNA reads TGTGCCAGCAGTCCCAGCCGACAGGGAGTATTGATTGGGTTGAACACTGAAGCTTTCTTT. It translates to CASSPSRQGVLIGLNTEAFF.

At least ten counts were recorded for this clonotype. This rearrangement joins TRBV29-1 to TRBJ2-3; no clear D gene. The CDR3 runs 13 residues. Germline lookup yields CDR1 SQVTM and CDR2 ANQGSEA. Trimming shortened V by 8 bases and J by 1 base, and 13 bases separated the two germline ends. The CDR3 region is CSLLIPGTDTQYF. The DNA for the CDR3 is TGCAGCCTTTTAATACCTGGCACAGATACGCAGTATTTT.

This clonotype has ten or more counts. This chain connects TRBV20-1 to TRBJ1-1; tentative D call: TRBD1 (6 bases). V gave up 3 bases and J gave up 1 base, with 18 bases separating them. This CDR3 comprises 16 residues. Germline V gives CDR1 DFQATT, CDR2 SNEGSKA (reference sequence). The CDR3 region is CSASPSTGRTNTEAFF. The CDR3, as DNA: TGCAGTGCTAGCCCCTCGACAGGTCGGACGAACACTGAAGCTTTCTTT.

In this sample, this clonotype turned up a few times. The chain links TRBV6-5 to TRBJ2-7; tentative D call: TRBD2 (10 bases). The V end was cut by 4 bases, the J end by 2 bases, with 24 bases between. The CDR3 contains 18 residues. Germline V gives CDR1 MNHEY, CDR2 SVGAGI. CDR3 nucleotide sequence: TGTGCCAGCAGTTCCGAACAGGGGGCTAGCGGGAGCCCCTACGAGCAGTACTTC. Its protein product is CASSSEQGASGSPYEQYF.

V and J are TRBV7-2 and TRBJ1-1, with TRBD1 identical over 8 bases. Germline V gene data show CDR1 as SGHTA and CDR2 as FQGNSA. The V and J ends lost 3 bases and 6 bases, in that order; junction bases with no gene match: 9. The CDR3 length is 15 residues. The CDR3 bases are TGTGCCAGCAGCTTTCAGGGGGCCCTCGGGTCTGAAGCTTTCTTT. Residues: CASSFQGALGSEAFF.

This clonotype was detected only a few times. The V call is TRBV3-1, the J call TRBJ1-2; TRBD1 might be the D (5 bases). Germline V gene sequence: CDR1 LGHDT, CDR2 YNNKEL (reference sequence). The CDR3 loop spans 13 amino acids. V lost 0 bases, J lost 4 bases, and 6 bases lay in between. The CDR3 DNA reads as TGTGCCAGCAGCCAAGAGGGGGTCTATGGCTACACCTTC. It specifies CASSQEGVYGYTF.

This clonotype showed up many times. This chain joins TRBV7-2 and TRBJ2-1, with D possibly matching TRBD1 (5 bases). From germline, CDR1 is SGHTA and CDR2 FQGNSA. The CDR3 extends over 12 amino acids. V lost 4 bases and J 9 bases, leaving 10 bases between the germline ends. The CDR3 is CASSYPGLEQFF. Written as DNA, the CDR3 is TGTGCCAGCAGCTACCCAGGGCTTGAGCAGTTCTTC.